The clone carrying this T cell receptor (beta chain) was seen more than once but under ten times. Its specificity is not known. Every single donor gave one heparinised blood draw, and these averaged roughly 0.11 L. As every portion of the isolated RNA was reverse transcribed, the sequencing read expressed TCRB transcripts. The repertoire was sequenced with immunoSEQ multiplex PCR; TCRdb's copy has only in-frame clones and lacks some. Here the sample spans around 140,000 clones, 9% being singletons. This entry belongs to a study of beta chain features in type 1 diabetes. At the level of the study: The examined sorted cells totaled 107,917,701 across samples. General study findings and limits: When VDJ junctions were examined, type 1 diabetes patients showed fewer insertions and more deletions. Moderately but significantly shorter TCRB CDR3s were found in Type 1 diabetes patients in all four CD4+ subsets.

With 6 bases removed from V and 8 bases from J, the gap between germline ends came to 19 bases. The CDR3 is 15 residues long. Per the germline V gene, CDR1 is SGHDN and CDR2 is FVKESK. The receptor's source is a young man with type 1 diabetes. The material sequenced was central memory CD4+ T cells from blood. The chain joins TRBV14 to TRBJ2-2, with a possible D match to TRBD1 (6 bases). In DNA, the CDR3 is TGTGCCAGCAGTTCGACAGGCAGCCCGCGGGGGGAGCTGTTTTTT. Protein: CASSSTGSPRGELFF.